One and the same sample provided the 16 T cell receptor beta chains below, sequenced in a study of T cell repertoires in cytomegalovirus infection. TCRdb used MiXCR to reprocess the reads, holding one entry per CDR3 protein. The table has fewer than 350,000 distinct CDR3 sequences, about a sixth seen once. The source material was PBMCs. These receptors all stem from a human donor in good health (CMV status not recorded). Some clones in this sample may be carry-over from other donors' samples.

The sample holds many counts of this clonotype. The rearrangement uses TRBV7-2 and TRBJ2-2; D not resolved. The CDR3 runs to 12 residues. Germline V CDR1 and CDR2: SGHTA, FQGNSA. Trimming removed 1 base from V and 8 bases from J, with 5 bases in between. The CDR3 here is CASSLGLGELFF. CDR3 nucleotide sequence: TGTGCCAGCAGCTTAGGTTTGGGGGAGCTGTTTTTT.

Worth noting for this clonotype: A much larger clone lies one base from this, so it may be a read error. It is unclear where the CDR3 begins or ends on the DNA, so no DNA is shown, and the CDR3 is as TCRdb lists it. The genes are TRBV7-2 and TRBJ1-5; TRBD1 reflects the table's D call only, with no check against the DNA. The CDR3 extends over 15 residues, inclusive of both ends. CDR1 is SGHTA, CDR2 FQGNSA, per germline. CDR3 residues: CASSLVGQGNQPRHF.

In its sample, this clonotype was seen many times. J is TRBJ2-3 and V is TRBV7-2, with 11 bases aligning to TRBD2. Germline assignment: CDR1 SGHTA and CDR2 FQGNSA. The J segment lost 5 bases and the V segment lost 4 bases, leaving 8 bases of the junction unmatched. This CDR3 spans 16 amino acids. The CDR3 reads CASSYISGGAVDTQYF. The DNA for the CDR3 is TGTGCCAGCAGCTACATTAGCGGGGGGGCGGTAGATACGCAGTATTTT.

The rearrangement joins TRBV11-2 to TRBJ1-2, with D maybe TRBD1 (5 bases). The germline V gene encodes CDR1 SGHAT and CDR2 FQNNGV. Trimming stripped 4 bases from V and 4 bases from J, with 10 bases between. The CDR3 consists of 13 residues. The CDR3 is CASSYGAIYGYTF. The CDR3 nucleotides are TGTGCCAGCAGCTACGGGGCCATCTATGGCTACACCTTC.

J is TRBJ1-2 and V is TRBV19, with 10 bases identical to TRBD1. The junction had 4 bases not matched to a gene; V was cut back by 1 base and J by 2 bases. The CDR3 has 16 residues. Germline V CDR1 and CDR2: LNHDA, SQIVND (reference sequence). The CDR3 nucleotides read TGTGCCAGTAGTATAGCGGGACAGGGGACCAACTATGGCTACACCTTC. Translation: CASSIAGQGTNYGYTF.

The V gene is TRBV9, the J gene TRBJ1-4; 8 bases match TRBD1. CDR3 size: 13 residues. Germline V lookup: CDR1 SGDLS, CDR2 YYNGEE. Unmatched junction bases numbered 4, after V lost 8 bases and J lost 4 bases. The CDR3 sequence is CASGTGYNEKLFF. In DNA form, the CDR3 reads TGTGCCAGTGGGACAGGCTATAATGAAAAACTGTTTTTT.

Written as DNA, the CDR3 is TGTGCCAGTAGTATCACAGGGATTTCGAGGACCGGGGAGCTGTTTTTT. As protein: CASSITGISRTGELFF. The chain links TRBV19 to TRBJ2-2, with D possibly being TRBD1 (6 bases). V gave up 3 bases and J gave up 5 bases, with 16 bases separating them. This CDR3 has 16 amino acids. Per germline, CDR1 LNHDA and CDR2 SQIVND (reference sequence).

The chain has TRBV3-1 and TRBJ2-5, with 15 bases lining up with TRBD2. The CDR3 consists of 16 residues. Germline V gene data show CDR1 as LGHDT and CDR2 as YNNKEL (reference sequence). With 4 bases clipped from V and 5 bases from J, the junction kept 5 bases outside the gene matches. The CDR3 spells CASSPGLAGGGETQYF. DNA for the CDR3: TGTGCCAGCAGCCCGGGACTAGCGGGGGGAGGTGAGACCCAGTACTTC.

This clonotype has more than one count but fewer than ten. The chain uses TRBV5-4 and TRBJ1-1; D not certain. Trimming shortened V by 4 bases and J by 1 base, and 11 bases separated the two germline ends. Germline-derived CDR1 and CDR2 are SGHNT and YYREEE (reference sequence). The CDR3 runs to 14 residues. Written as DNA, the CDR3 is TGTGCCAGCAGCAAAATAATTGGGAACACTGAAGCTTTCTTT. Translation: CASSKIIGNTEAFF.

This clonotype was detected many times. CDR3 in DNA: TGTGCCAGCAGCTTACAGACGACAGGGGCTAATGAAAAACTGTTTTTT. Amino acids: CASSLQTTGANEKLFF. The rearrangement joins TRBV7-2 to TRBJ1-4, with 8 bases identical to TRBD1. Germline loops: CDR1 SGHTA, CDR2 FQGNSA. The CDR3 spans 16 residues. V lost 2 bases and J lost 3; bases outside the gene matches: 5.

This clonotype was counted ten times or more. The J gene is TRBJ2-6, the V gene TRBV20-1; 12 bases are a match to TRBD1. Germline trimming cut 2 bases from V and 0 bases from J; bases unmatched to any gene: 8. The CDR3 consists of 19 residues. CDR1 and CDR2 (germline): DFQATT, SNEGSKA (reference sequence). The CDR3 bases are TGCAGTGCTAGACATGCCGGGACAGGGGGCGGCTCTGGGGCCAACGTCCTGACTTTC. This translates into CSARHAGTGGGSGANVLTF.

The chain combines TRBV20-1 with TRBJ2-3; D remains unclear. CDR3 length: 14 residues. Trimming left V 1 base short and J 1 base short, with 9 bases between. Per the germline V gene, CDR1 is DFQATT and CDR2 is SNEGSKA (reference sequence). DNA for the CDR3: TGCAGTGCTAGAGGCCTTCCAGGCACAGATACGCAGTATTTT. This encodes CSARGLPGTDTQYF.

In its sample, this clonotype was seen many times. The rearrangement joins TRBV7-2 to TRBJ1-4, with D possibly being TRBD1 (6 bases). The CDR3 has 14 residues. The V gene's germline CDR1 is SGHTA and CDR2 FQGNSA. V was pared by 5 bases and J by 3 bases, with 10 bases between. CDR3 in amino acids: CASSRQDSNEKLFF. In nucleotides, the CDR3 is TGTGCCAGCAGCCGACAGGACTCTAATGAAAAACTGTTTTTT.

There are many counts of this clonotype. The chain carries TRBV6-1 and TRBJ2-3; a possible D gene is TRBD1 (6 bases). Between the trimmed V and J ends, which lost 8 bases and 2 bases, there was a span of 11 bases. Germline V CDR1 and CDR2: MNHNS, SASEGT. CDR3 length: 13 amino acids. This CDR3 is CASRTGITDTQYF. CDR3 DNA: TGTGCCAGCCGAACAGGGATCACAGATACGCAGTATTTT.

The sample holds many counts of this clonotype. V and J are TRBV7-8 and TRBJ2-7; 8 bases map to TRBD2. Trimming removed 3 bases from V and 0 bases from J; junction bases left unmatched: 10. The CDR3 is 17 amino acids. Germline V lookup: CDR1 SGHVS, CDR2 FQNEAQ. The CDR3 DNA follows: TGTGCCAGCAGCTTCCTGCGTTCGGGGGGGGTCTCCTACGAGCAGTACTTC. Translation gives CASSFLRSGGVSYEQYF. Combining the CDR3 with reference TRBV7-8 and TRBJ2-7 gives the whole variable domain GAGVSQSPRYKVAKRGQDVALRCDPISGHVSLFWYQQALGQGPEFLTYFQNEAQLDKSGLPSDRFFAERPEGSVSTLKIQRTQQEDSAVYLCASSFLRSGGVSYEQYFGPGTRLTVT.

The chain links TRBV9 to TRBJ2-1; TRBD2 matches at 9 bases. The V segment lost 2 bases and the J segment 9 bases; nucleotides outside the gene matches: 9. From germline, CDR1 is SGDLS and CDR2 YYNGEE. This CDR3 spans 15 amino acids. CDR3 nucleotide sequence: TGTGCCAGCAGCGTGGCGGGGGGGCCCCCCGGTGAGCAGTTCTTC. This codes for CASSVAGGPPGEQFF.